What follows are 30 T cell receptor beta chains derived from one specimen sequenced in a study of blood T cell repertoires in COVID-19. The data were produced by immunoSEQ multiplex PCR, yet TCRdb's version contains in-frame clones alone and is incomplete. The sample shows 95,000 to 150,000 clones, about 85% of them seen only once. Material for sequencing was peripheral blood. All receptors come from a man in his 60s with acute or convalescent COVID-19.

V usage is TRBV9 and J usage is TRBJ2-2, with TRBD2 matching over 8 bases. The CDR3 is made up of 15 amino acids. Germline CDR1 SGDLS, CDR2 YYNGEE. V was pared by 0 bases and J by 4 bases, with 2 bases of the junction left unmatched. The CDR3 loop reads CASSVGGTSTGELFF. CDR3 sequence (DNA): TGTGCCAGCAGCGTAGGCGGGACTAGCACCGGGGAGCTGTTTTTT.

The chain uses TRBV24-1 and TRBJ2-1; tentative D call: TRBD2 (6 bases). This CDR3 spans 17 amino acids. Per the germline V gene, CDR1 is KGHDR and CDR2 is SFDVKD. V was pared by 3 bases and J by 7 bases, with 21 bases between. The CDR3 bases are TGTGCCACCAGTGATCGGGCCAGCCGACTAGTATGGAATGAGCAGTTCTTC. This gives the protein CATSDRASRLVWNEQFF.

The CDR3 nucleotides are TGTGCCAGCAGCCGGGGGACTAGCGGGAGGAATGAGCAGTTCTTC. Translation: CASSRGTSGRNEQFF. The V and J genes are TRBV28 and TRBJ2-1; 15 positions agree with TRBD2. With V trimmed by 6 bases and J by 7 bases, 4 bases remained unmatched. The CDR3 sequence is 15 residues long. Per the germline V gene, CDR1 is MDHEN and CDR2 is SYDVKM.

The rearrangement links TRBV4-2 to TRBJ2-1; 8 nucleotides match TRBD2. CDR1 LGHNA and CDR2 YNFKEQ come from the germline V gene. The CDR3 sequence is 16 residues long. Trimming at V came to 1 base and at J to 5 bases, leaving 7 bases not matched to a gene. The CDR3 sequence: CASSQVVSGEHNEQFF. As DNA, the CDR3 is TGTGCCAGCAGCCAAGTGGTTAGCGGGGAACACAATGAGCAGTTCTTC.

The chain combines TRBV28 with TRBJ2-1; perhaps TRBD2 as D (6 bases). Germline V gene data show CDR1 as MDHEN and CDR2 as SYDVKM. There are 17 residues in the CDR3. V gave up 4 bases and J gave up 5 bases, with 21 bases separating them. The CDR3 DNA reads as TGTGCCAGCAGTTCCCCTGGGGGGAATCCCTCGAACAATGAGCAGTTCTTC. Residues: CASSSPGGNPSNNEQFF.

V is TRBV18 and J is TRBJ1-1; D is unresolved. CDR3 length equals 14 residues. V shed 9 bases and J shed 3 bases, with 17 bases lying between them. CDR1 is KGHSH, CDR2 LQKENI, per germline. The CDR3 DNA is TGTGCCAGTTCCCCGCGTGGTCGGGACACTGAAGCTTTCTTT. This encodes CASSPRGRDTEAFF. The full variable domain, completed using reference TRBV18 and TRBJ1-1, is NAGVMQNPRHLVRRRGQEARLRCSPMKGHSHVYWYRQLPEEGLKFMVYLQKENIIDESGMPKERFSAEFPKEGPSILRIQQVVRGDSAAYFCASSPRGRDTEAFFGQGTRLTVV.

This sequence joins TRBV6-5 and TRBJ1-4, with a weak D call TRBD1 (6 bases). V was trimmed by 6 bases and J by 5 bases, leaving 10 bases between them. The CDR3 consists of 13 residues. The germline CDR1 and CDR2 sequences are MNHEY and SVGAGI. The chain's CDR3 is CASSSQGNEKLFF. Written as DNA, the CDR3 is TGTGCCAGCAGCTCACAGGGAAATGAAAAACTGTTTTTT.

The chain joins TRBV6-1 to TRBJ2-7, with 10 positions matching TRBD1. Unmatched junction bases numbered 3, after V lost 3 bases and J lost 7 bases. The CDR3 is made up of 13 amino acids. From germline, CDR1 is MNHNS and CDR2 SASEGT. CDR3 bases: TGTGCCAGCAGTGATAGGACAGGGGGAGAGCAGTACTTC. Translation gives CASSDRTGGEQYF.

The chain has TRBV7-2 and TRBJ1-5, with 8 bases aligning to TRBD1. This CDR3 is built from 15 residues. V lost 1 base and J lost 5; bases outside the gene matches: 4. The germline V gene has CDR1 SGHTA and CDR2 FQGNSA. The CDR3 sequence is CASSLVAGGDQPQHF. CDR3 bases: TGTGCCAGCAGCTTAGTGGCAGGGGGCGATCAGCCCCAGCATTTT.

This rearrangement joins TRBV7-9 to TRBJ2-5; D call uncertain. This CDR3 region has 11 residues. Germline CDR1 is SEHNR and CDR2 is FQNEAQ (reference sequence). The V end was cut by 7 bases, the J end by 7 bases, with 10 bases between. CDR3 loop: CASTITGTQYF. CDR3 nucleotide sequence: TGTGCCAGCACCATAACGGGGACCCAGTACTTC.

This clone turned up a few times. The V and J genes are TRBV24-1 and TRBJ2-1; TRBD1 agrees at 7 bases. Germline CDR1 KGHDR, CDR2 SFDVKD. CDR3 length: 15 amino acids. J was trimmed by 6 bases and V by 4 bases; bases with no gene match: 8. DNA for the CDR3: TGTGCCACCAGTGACCTCGAGGACAGGTTCAATGAGCAGTTCTTC. It is translated as CATSDLEDRFNEQFF.

The chain has TRBV19 and TRBJ2-5; no definite D call. Germline CDR1 LNHDA, CDR2 SQIVND (reference sequence). This CDR3 is built from 11 residues. Trimming removed 6 bases at V and 2 bases at J, with 4 bases between. The CDR3 protein is CASSQQETQYF. The DNA for the CDR3 is TGTGCCAGTAGCCAACAAGAGACCCAGTACTTC.

This rearrangement joins TRBV29-1 to TRBJ2-1; D remains unclear. Germline lookup yields CDR1 SQVTM and CDR2 ANQGSEA. V was shortened by 7 bases and J by 0 bases, with 13 bases between the two germline ends. This CDR3 region has 14 residues. The CDR3 here is CSGGLVSSYNEQFF. DNA for the CDR3: TGCAGCGGTGGGCTTGTGAGCTCCTACAATGAGCAGTTCTTC.

The V gene is TRBV27, the J gene TRBJ2-3, with a possible D match to TRBD2 (6 bases). CDR1 MNHEY and CDR2 SMNVEV come from the germline V gene (reference sequence). Trimming shortened V by 5 bases and J by 2 bases, and 14 bases separated the two germline ends. This CDR3 spans 15 amino acids. The CDR3 sequence: CASSPLAGVTDTQYF. DNA for the CDR3: TGTGCCAGCAGTCCACTAGCCGGGGTCACAGATACGCAGTATTTT.

The rearrangement joins TRBV28 to TRBJ1-5; D is unresolved. The V end was cut by 6 bases, the J end by 5 bases, with 14 bases between. CDR1 and CDR2 from the germline V gene are MDHEN and SYDVKM. The CDR3 totals 14 residues. CDR3 sequence (DNA): TGTGCCAGCAGCCCTTCGGCGGGTCATCAGCCCCAGCATTTT. Residues: CASSPSAGHQPQHF.

As for this clone: Other nucleotide sequences in the sample specify the same CDR3. This chain connects TRBV4-3 to TRBJ2-1; the D gene is possibly TRBD2 (5 bases). The CDR3 is made up of 13 amino acids. Between the trimmed V and J ends, which lost 0 bases and 10 bases, there was a span of 10 bases. Germline V lookup: CDR1 LGHNA, CDR2 YSLEER. CDR3 DNA: TGCGCCAGCAGCCAAGAACCCCGCGGGGAGCAGTTCTTC. Its protein is CASSQEPRGEQFF.

This chain connects TRBV7-2 to TRBJ2-5; possibly TRBD1 for D (5 bases). The CDR3 spans 13 residues. The germline V gene encodes CDR1 SGHTA and CDR2 FQGNSA. V was cut by 2 bases and J by 7 bases, with 11 bases left in between. The CDR3, as DNA: TGTGCCAGCAGCTTAACAGGACCGGGGACCCAGTACTTC. It is translated as CASSLTGPGTQYF. The variable domain in full, completed from reference TRBV7-2 and TRBJ2-5, reads GAGVSQSPSNKVTEKGKDVELRCDPISGHTALYWYRQSLGQGLEFLIYFQGNSAPDKSGLPSDRFSAERTGGSVSTLTIQRTQQEDSAVYLCASSLTGPGTQYFGPGTRLLVL.

The chain combines TRBV11-2 with TRBJ1-1; 9 bases are shared with TRBD1. The CDR3 extends over 18 amino acids. From germline, CDR1 is SGHAT and CDR2 FQNNGV. With V trimmed by 0 bases and J by 2 bases, 10 bases remained unmatched. CDR3 region: CASSLEDGTGPYNTEAFF. The CDR3 DNA is TGTGCCAGCAGCTTAGAAGACGGGACAGGGCCTTATAACACTGAAGCTTTCTTT.

This chain links TRBV4-2 with TRBJ2-1, with a weak D call TRBD2 (5 bases). Germline V gene sequence: CDR1 LGHNA, CDR2 YNFKEQ. There are 15 residues in the CDR3. The ends were cut back, 1 base at V and 7 bases at J, with 14 bases in the middle. The chain's CDR3 is CASSQVRGILNEQFF. DNA of the CDR3: TGTGCCAGCAGCCAAGTCCGGGGTATACTAAATGAGCAGTTCTTC.

This chain connects TRBV13 to TRBJ2-3, with 7 bases aligning to TRBD2. Germline lookup yields CDR1 PRHDT and CDR2 FYEKMQ (reference sequence). The V and J ends lost 6 bases and 1 base, in that order; junction bases with no gene match: 7. CDR3 length equals 15 residues. CDR3 region: CASSSTSEGTDTQYF. CDR3 nucleotides: TGTGCCAGCAGTTCAACTAGCGAGGGCACAGATACGCAGTATTTT.

This sequence joins TRBV4-3 and TRBJ1-1, with D unresolved. The CDR3 contains 14 residues. Germline V gives CDR1 LGHNA, CDR2 YSLEER. Trimming removed 4 bases at V and 3 bases at J, with 12 bases between. The CDR3 DNA is TGCGCCAGCAGCCTCCTTGGGCAGGACACTGAAGCTTTCTTT. Protein sequence: CASSLLGQDTEAFF.

The chain's CDR3 is CASSQAPQGPYEQYF. The CDR3 nucleotides read TGCGCCAGCAGCCAAGCCCCCCAGGGCCCCTACGAGCAGTACTTC. The chain combines TRBV4-3 with TRBJ2-7; maybe TRBD1 (5 bases). There are 15 residues in the CDR3. Between the trimmed V and J ends, which lost 1 base and 2 bases, there was a span of 12 bases. From germline, CDR1 is LGHNA and CDR2 YSLEER.

This chain uses TRBV7-3 with TRBJ2-7; possibly TRBD2 for D (6 bases). This CDR3 contains 15 residues. The germline CDR1 and CDR2 sequences are SGHTA and FQGTGA. V was trimmed by 2 bases and J by 1 base, leaving 12 bases between them. Written as DNA, the CDR3 is TGTGCCAGCAGCTTAGCGGCGGGGCCGTCCTACGAGCAGTACTTC. Translating gives CASSLAAGPSYEQYF.

This clone was observed a single time. CDR3 amino acids: CASSPHIGGSRTDTQYF. The CDR3 DNA reads TGTGCCAGCAGCCCCCATATAGGTGGGAGCCGCACAGATACGCAGTATTTT. The chain joins TRBV6-2 or TRBV6-3 to TRBJ2-3; D perhaps matches TRBD2 (5 bases). The CDR3 is 17 residues long. Per the germline V gene, CDR1 is MNHEY and CDR2 is SVGEGT. V gave up 6 bases and J gave up 1 base, with 20 bases separating them.

Comment on this clone: Other DNA sequences in the sample encode the same CDR3. The V gene is TRBV19, the J gene TRBJ1-5; 8 positions match TRBD1. Germline trimming cut 7 bases from V and 5 bases from J; bases unmatched to any gene: 7. Germline CDR1 LNHDA, CDR2 SQIVND (reference sequence). The CDR3 loop spans 14 amino acids. Written as DNA, the CDR3 is TGTGCCAGTACACCGGGACAGGCGGATCAGCCCCAGCATTTT. It encodes CASTPGQADQPQHF.

The CDR3: CASSLPFVATQYF. The DNA of the CDR3 is TGTGCCAGCAGCTTGCCTTTTGTAGCGACCCAGTACTTC. The chain combines TRBV11-2 with TRBJ2-5; D gene ambiguous. Germline V gene sequence: CDR1 SGHAT, CDR2 FQNNGV. The CDR3 contains 13 residues. The ends were cut back, 3 bases at V and 7 bases at J, with 12 bases in the middle.

The chain has TRBV10-1 and TRBJ2-3; TRBD2 agrees at 11 bases. CDR1 is WNHNN and CDR2 is SYGVQD in the germline V gene (reference sequence). The CDR3 sequence is 15 residues long. V lost 8 bases, J lost 3 bases, and 7 bases stayed unmatched. CDR3 region: CASLQGLAVTDTQYF. In DNA form, the CDR3 reads TGCGCCAGCCTTCAGGGACTAGCGGTAACAGATACGCAGTATTTT.

This clone turned up a few times. The V gene is TRBV5-5, the J gene TRBJ1-5; the D gene is possibly TRBD1 (6 bases). CDR1 SGHKS and CDR2 YYEKEE come from the germline V gene (reference sequence). V was shortened by 4 bases and J by 2 bases, with 13 bases between the two germline ends. The CDR3 sequence is 15 residues long. The CDR3 protein is CASSPGQTRNQPQHF. DNA of the CDR3: TGTGCCAGCAGCCCGGGACAAACTCGCAATCAGCCCCAGCATTTT.

This chain links TRBV12-3 or TRBV12-4 with TRBJ1-6, with a possible D match to TRBD1 (6 bases). V lost 4 bases, J lost 10 bases, and 11 bases lay in between. This CDR3 is built from 13 residues. CDR3 coding DNA: TGTGCCAGCAGTTCAGGGGTAGGATCACCCCTCCACTTT. It is translated as CASSSGVGSPLHF.

The chain joins TRBV7-6 to TRBJ2-1, with 9 bases lining up with TRBD2. This CDR3 has 16 amino acids. Per germline, CDR1 SGHVS and CDR2 FNYEAQ. J gave up 5 bases and V 5 bases, and 10 bases lay outside the gene matches. The CDR3 DNA reads as TGTGCCAGCAGCGCAACCGGGACTAGCCGAAACAATGAGCAGTTCTTC. Its translation: CASSATGTSRNNEQFF.